Described below is a single TCR beta chain sequence and its context. Its target is not known. This sample was taken from a study of T cell responses to AZD1222 COVID-19 vaccine. Study-wide results and limits: AZD1222 recipients seropositive at baseline numbered only 5 to 7.

The method was immunoSEQ multiplex PCR; TCRdb's version includes in-frame clones alone and lacks a portion of them. Among around 99,000 clones listed, roughly 92% were seen once. Per the germline V gene, CDR1 is MDHEN and CDR2 is SYDVKM. The CDR3 consists of 16 residues. Trimming at V came to 2 bases and at J to 1 base, leaving 4 bases not matched to a gene. The material was peripheral blood, obtained 28 days after the second AZD1222 dose. The TCR was taken from an adult who received the AZD1222 COVID-19 vaccine. The chain has TRBV28 and TRBJ1-4; 7 nucleotides agree with TRBD1. The CDR3 region is CASSLVYRGTNEKLFF. The CDR3 DNA follows: TGTGCCAGCAGTTTAGTTTACAGGGGAACTAATGAAAAACTGTTTTTT.